Following are 21 T cell receptor beta chains from one sample sequenced in a study of blood T cells in healthy people across ages. Through a sample-barcoded 5' primer and a J-beta primer mix, a second PCR was run for roughly 7 to 11 cycles. One entry per CDR3 protein, called by TCRdb with MiXCR from the 5' RACE reads. This sample has about 720,000 distinct CDR3 sequences, with 25% found just once. The data also belong to a second study, concerning T cells of mothers and their children.

The sequencing input was blood. The receptors come from a boy between 10 and 17 years old in good health.

The V call is TRBV4-3, the J call TRBJ2-1, with 15 bases that match TRBD2. Germline lookup yields CDR1 LGHNA and CDR2 YSLEER. V gave up 1 base and J gave up 7 bases; unmatched junction bases: 8. There are 18 residues in the CDR3. DNA for the CDR3: TGCGCCAGCAGCCAAGGGACTAGCGGGAGGGTCTCTGATAATGAGCAGTTCTTC. Encoded protein: CASSQGTSGRVSDNEQFF.

V is TRBV12-3 or TRBV12-4 and J is TRBJ2-1, with TRBD2 matching over 7 bases. CDR3 size: 15 residues. The trim removed 6 bases at V and 7 bases at J, leaving 12 bases unmatched. CDR3 in amino acids: CASSPRAGGSNEQFF. In DNA, the CDR3 is TGTGCCAGCAGCCCTCGGGCCGGGGGGAGTAATGAGCAGTTCTTC.

This clonotype was observed a handful of times. The chain couples TRBV6-1 to TRBJ1-1; no reliable D call. The CDR3 is made up of 12 amino acids. Germline V gives CDR1 MNHNS, CDR2 SASEGT. Between the trimmed V and J ends, which lost 2 bases and 10 bases, there was a span of 11 bases. The CDR3: CASSESLAGAFF. The CDR3 DNA reads TGTGCCAGCAGTGAATCCCTCGCGGGAGCTTTCTTT.

The chain combines TRBV27 with TRBJ2-7; 7 bases fit TRBD2. V lost 3 bases and J lost 3; bases outside the gene matches: 23. Per the germline V gene, CDR1 is MNHEY and CDR2 is SMNVEV (reference sequence). The CDR3 consists of 20 residues. CDR3 DNA: TGTGCCAGCAGTTTGGCCGGTTCATTGGGATATGCGGGAGTGAGCTACGAGCAGTACTTC. Its translation is CASSLAGSLGYAGVSYEQYF.

This clonotype was seen a handful of times. V is TRBV4-2 and J is TRBJ2-2; 13 nucleotides agree with TRBD2. The CDR3 length is 18 residues. Looked up from germline, CDR1 is LGHNA and CDR2 is YNFKEQ. The J segment lost 6 bases and the V segment lost 3 bases, leaving 10 bases of the junction unmatched. CDR3: CASSHSPTLAGGSGELFF. The CDR3 DNA reads TGTGCCAGCAGCCATTCTCCGACACTAGCGGGAGGGTCCGGGGAGCTGTTTTTT.

The chain has TRBV7-2 and TRBJ2-1; tentatively, D is TRBD1 (5 bases). Germline lookup yields CDR1 SGHTA and CDR2 FQGNSA. This CDR3 is built from 16 residues. V lost 5 bases and J lost 4, with 18 bases in between. This chain's CDR3 is CASSPRVSWRYNEQFF. CDR3 DNA: TGTGCCAGCAGCCCCAGGGTTAGCTGGCGGTACAATGAGCAGTTCTTC.

This rearrangement joins TRBV9 to TRBJ2-4; possible D gene TRBD2, 6 bases. The germline gives CDR1 SGDLS, CDR2 YYNGEE. The V gene lost 2 bases and the J gene lost 0 bases, with 9 bases spanning the gap. The CDR3 extends over 15 amino acids. As DNA, the CDR3 is TGTGCCAGCAGCGTGGGGACTCAAGCCAAAAACATTCAGTACTTC. Residues: CASSVGTQAKNIQYF.

This clonotype was observed a handful of times. The chain's CDR3 is CASSLAADLNTEAFF. The DNA for the CDR3 is TGTGCCAGCAGCTTAGCCGCCGACTTGAACACTGAAGCTTTCTTT. The genes are TRBV7-6 and TRBJ1-1, with no clear D. The CDR3 extends over 15 amino acids. The germline gives CDR1 SGHVS, CDR2 FNYEAQ. The V end was cut by 0 bases, the J end by 0 bases, with 8 bases between.

As for this clonotype: This may come from a read error, since a much larger clone is one base off. V usage is TRBV25-1 and J usage is TRBJ2-1; a weak D match, TRBD2 (6 bases). V was shortened by 5 bases and J by 0 bases, with 8 bases between the two germline ends. This CDR3 comprises 14 residues. Looked up from germline, CDR1 is MGHDK and CDR2 is SYGVNS. CDR3 loop: CASSNGSSYNEQFF. The DNA for the CDR3 is TGTGCCAGCAGTAACGGGAGCTCCTACAATGAGCAGTTCTTC.

This chain links TRBV4-3 with TRBJ1-1; no clear D. V lost 0 bases and J lost 0, with 8 bases in between. Germline lookup yields CDR1 LGHNA and CDR2 YSLEER. The CDR3 runs to 15 residues. In DNA form, the CDR3 reads TGCGCCAGCAGCCAAGATGCCAGGATGAACACTGAAGCTTTCTTT. Translation gives CASSQDARMNTEAFF.

The rearrangement joins TRBV3-1 to TRBJ2-1; 11 bases match TRBD1. V shed 5 bases, J shed 5 bases, and the junction held 11 bases outside the gene matches. This CDR3 has 17 amino acids. Germline V gene data show CDR1 as LGHDT and CDR2 as YNNKEL (reference sequence). CDR3 in DNA: TGTGCCAGCAGCTCCCTCACCGGGACAGGGGGGGACAATGAGCAGTTCTTC. Protein product: CASSSLTGTGGDNEQFF.

This clonotype was observed a few times. This chain joins TRBV20-1 and TRBJ2-3, with 13 bases fitting TRBD2. This CDR3 has 15 amino acids. CDR1 is DFQATT and CDR2 is SNEGSKA in the germline V gene (reference sequence). CDR3 region: CRAGTSGEATDTQYF. The DNA for the CDR3 is TGCAGAGCCGGGACTAGCGGGGAGGCAACAGATACGCAGTATTTT.

Points on this clonotype: At one of its ends the junction is not consistent with the germline gene, which may arise from a read error. The chain is built from TRBV5-5 and TRBJ2-3; unclear D gene. The length of the CDR3 is 14 residues. The germline CDR1 and CDR2 sequences are SGHKS and YYEKEE (reference sequence). CDR3 DNA: TGTGCCGGCAGCTTGTTAGGTTACACAGATACGCAGTATTTT. Amino acids: CAGSLLGYTDTQYF.

J is TRBJ1-5 and V is TRBV20-1; a possible D gene is TRBD1 (6 bases). Trimming took 3 bases from V and 5 from J, leaving 11 bases between them. The germline CDR1 and CDR2 sequences are DFQATT and SNEGSKA (reference sequence). The CDR3 contains 13 residues. The CDR3 reads CSASEGQHQPQHF. CDR3 coding DNA: TGCAGTGCTAGTGAAGGACAGCATCAGCCCCAGCATTTT.

This clonotype has just a few counts. The chain couples TRBV29-1 to TRBJ2-5, with 7 bases aligning to TRBD2. The last part of the DNA fits TRBJ2-7 better; the J call may be wrong. From germline, CDR1 is SQVTM and CDR2 ANQGSEA. The CDR3 spans 11 residues. CDR3: CSVVGGSEQYF. The DNA for the CDR3 is TGCAGCGTTGTGGGGGGGAGCGAGCAGTACTTC.

This clonotype was detected a few times. This rearrangement joins TRBV6-6 to TRBJ1-4; 7 bases are shared with TRBD1. The CDR3 totals 16 residues. Germline-derived CDR1 and CDR2 are MNHNY and SVGAGI (reference sequence). V was pared by 4 bases and J by 3 bases, with 8 bases of the junction left unmatched. This CDR3 is CASSSQKGAANEKLFF. The CDR3 bases are TGTGCCAGCAGTTCTCAGAAGGGGGCGGCTAATGAAAAACTGTTTTTT.

This clonotype was counted only a few times. The V gene is TRBV28, the J gene TRBJ2-2; weak D call: TRBD2 (6 bases). CDR3 length: 15 residues. Trimming took off 8 bases at V and 0 bases at J, with 13 bases between the two ends. Germline CDR1 is MDHEN and CDR2 is SYDVKM. CDR3: CASRPGSANTGELFF. The CDR3 DNA reads as TGTGCCAGCCGCCCCGGGAGCGCGAACACCGGGGAGCTGTTTTTT.

This chain connects TRBV4-1 to TRBJ2-7, with TRBD2 matching over 9 bases. Germline CDR1 is MGHRA and CDR2 is YSYEKL. V gave up 2 bases and J gave up 3 bases; unmatched junction bases: 8. The CDR3 totals 16 residues. Written as DNA, the CDR3 is TGCGCCAGCAGCCAAACTCGGACTAGCGCGTTCTACGAGCAGTACTTC. This codes for CASSQTRTSAFYEQYF.

This clonotype turned up a few times. This chain joins TRBV20-1 and TRBJ2-7; TRBD1 might be the D (6 bases). V was pared by 4 bases and J by 2 bases, with 12 bases between. The V gene's germline CDR1 is DFQATT and CDR2 SNEGSKA (reference sequence). This CDR3 has 13 amino acids. The DNA of the CDR3 is TGCAGTGCTAACAGGGTACAGGCCTACGAGCAGTACTTC. It specifies CSANRVQAYEQYF.

This clonotype was seen only a few times. The rearrangement uses TRBV7-2 and TRBJ2-3, with 15 bases lining up with TRBD2. V was pared by 11 bases and J by 2 bases, with 8 bases of the junction left unmatched. This CDR3 spans 16 amino acids. Looked up from germline, CDR1 is SGHTA and CDR2 is FQGNSA. CDR3 in amino acids: CASQGTSGGPTDTQYF. The CDR3 coding sequence is TGTGCCTCACAGGGGACTAGCGGGGGGCCCACAGATACGCAGTATTTT.

The rearrangement uses TRBV2 and TRBJ2-3, with D possibly matching TRBD2 (6 bases). The CDR3 is 14 residues long. Germline assignment: CDR1 SNHLY and CDR2 FYNNEI. Trimming removed 7 bases at V and 2 bases at J, with 13 bases between. CDR3 nucleotide sequence: TGTGCCAGCACGGGCGGGGCCCACACAGATACGCAGTATTTT. Translated: CASTGGAHTDTQYF.